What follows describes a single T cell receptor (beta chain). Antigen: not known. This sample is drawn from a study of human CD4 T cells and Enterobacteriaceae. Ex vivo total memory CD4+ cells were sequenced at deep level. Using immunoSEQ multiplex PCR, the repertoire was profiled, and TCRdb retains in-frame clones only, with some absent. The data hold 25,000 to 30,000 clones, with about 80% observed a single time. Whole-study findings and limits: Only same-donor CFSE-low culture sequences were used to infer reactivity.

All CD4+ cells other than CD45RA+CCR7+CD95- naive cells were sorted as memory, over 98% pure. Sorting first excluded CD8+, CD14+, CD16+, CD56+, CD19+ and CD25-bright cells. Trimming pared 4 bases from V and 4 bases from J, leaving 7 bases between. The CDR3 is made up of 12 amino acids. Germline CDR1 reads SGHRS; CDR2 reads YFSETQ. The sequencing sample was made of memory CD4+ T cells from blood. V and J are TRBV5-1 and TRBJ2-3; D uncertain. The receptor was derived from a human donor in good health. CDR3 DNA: TGCGCCAGCAGCCATGGGGCAGATACGCAGTATTTT. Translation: CASSHGADTQYF.